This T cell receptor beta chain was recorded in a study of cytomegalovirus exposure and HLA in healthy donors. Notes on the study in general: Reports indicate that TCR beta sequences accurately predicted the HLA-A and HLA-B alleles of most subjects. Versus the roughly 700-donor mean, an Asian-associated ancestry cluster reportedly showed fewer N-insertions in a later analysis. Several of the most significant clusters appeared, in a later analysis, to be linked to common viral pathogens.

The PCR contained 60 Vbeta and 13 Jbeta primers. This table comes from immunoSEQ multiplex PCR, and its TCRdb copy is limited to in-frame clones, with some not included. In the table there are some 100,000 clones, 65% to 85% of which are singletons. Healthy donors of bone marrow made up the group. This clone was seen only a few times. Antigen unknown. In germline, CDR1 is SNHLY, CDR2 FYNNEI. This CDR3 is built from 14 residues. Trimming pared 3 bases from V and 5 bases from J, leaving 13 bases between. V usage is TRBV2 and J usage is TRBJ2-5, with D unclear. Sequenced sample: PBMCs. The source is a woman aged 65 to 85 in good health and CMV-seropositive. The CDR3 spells CASSETWFRETQYF. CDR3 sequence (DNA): TGTGCCAGCAGTGAGACATGGTTCAGGGAGACCCAGTACTTC.